The sequence of this T cell receptor (beta chain) was determined in a study of blood T cell repertoires in COVID-19 (dated by TCRdb to 2018 to 2021). Notes on the research overall: Collaborator samples came from the United States, Italy and Spain and covered acute and convalescent phases of COVID-19. The samples were drawn from the first 160 participants of the ongoing ImmuneRACE study and from 1,254 subjects provided by 6 global collaborators. The repertoires were made available in a free public database intended to serve as a resource for research on the immune response to SARS-CoV-2. Subjects who had been exposed to COVID-19, were actively infected with it, or had recovered from it provided the deeply sampled blood TCRbeta repertoires that made up the dataset. A de-identified subject ID, COVID-19 status, age in years and sex were almost always included in the sample metadata. The material from the prospective study consisted of cDNA or gDNA derived from T cells, B-cell-depleted T cells, or PBMCs. Where available, HLA class I and class II types were obtained from metadata supplied by the sample provider rather than from assay-based typing. The research as a whole found: How much clinical and demographic metadata was included differed by source and by participant, and the metadata was provided uncurated.

Each collaborating institution followed its own protocols to collect whole blood in K2EDTA tubes. For TCRbeta analysis, collaborators shipped samples in one of three forms: frozen whole blood, isolated PBMCs, or DNA extracted from either of those sample types. A remark on this clone: Its antigen is unknown. Per-nucleotide qualities are absent, and no much larger clonotype sits a single base away.

CDR1 and CDR2 were assigned from the germline V gene as SQVTM and ANQGSEA. The CDR3 sequence holds 14 residues, the cysteine and phenylalanine included. Here the CDR3 DNA is all that survives: 42 bases in frame from base 1. Trimming at the junction amounts to 1 base on V and 6 bases on J, and the germline ends lie 13 bases apart. TCRbeta CDR3 regions were amplified from genomic DNA by means of the immunoSEQ Assay, a bias-controlled multiplex PCR. Per the original workflow: Within the assay, amplification of reference gene primers was used to estimate how many nucleated cells each sample contained. To quantify the absolute abundance of each unique TCRbeta CDR3 rearrangement, sequence reads were collapsed and filtered. For each sample, productive Simpson clonality was calculated as the square root of Simpson's diversity index over productive rearrangements. Held by TCRdb, this immuneACCESS table contains in-frame sequences only and omits some clones. Under half of the omission traces to an unresolved V gene where checked; the cause of the rest is unknown. From that table come the V and J calls and clone size; the DNA was used to work out D and trimming. Across this sample there are 140,000 to 150,000 clones, with about 87% seen only once. 8.5% to 9.5% of the sample is held by the ten biggest clonotypes.

The sequencing input was peripheral blood. Recombination linked TRBV29-1 to TRBJ2-1, and possibly TRBD2, on 5 matching bases. The TCR was taken from a woman in her 50s with active or convalescent COVID-19. The DNA is as follows: TGCAGCGTTGAAGGGACTGAAACTTTCAATGAGCAGTTCTTC. Its translation is CSVEGTETFNEQFF.